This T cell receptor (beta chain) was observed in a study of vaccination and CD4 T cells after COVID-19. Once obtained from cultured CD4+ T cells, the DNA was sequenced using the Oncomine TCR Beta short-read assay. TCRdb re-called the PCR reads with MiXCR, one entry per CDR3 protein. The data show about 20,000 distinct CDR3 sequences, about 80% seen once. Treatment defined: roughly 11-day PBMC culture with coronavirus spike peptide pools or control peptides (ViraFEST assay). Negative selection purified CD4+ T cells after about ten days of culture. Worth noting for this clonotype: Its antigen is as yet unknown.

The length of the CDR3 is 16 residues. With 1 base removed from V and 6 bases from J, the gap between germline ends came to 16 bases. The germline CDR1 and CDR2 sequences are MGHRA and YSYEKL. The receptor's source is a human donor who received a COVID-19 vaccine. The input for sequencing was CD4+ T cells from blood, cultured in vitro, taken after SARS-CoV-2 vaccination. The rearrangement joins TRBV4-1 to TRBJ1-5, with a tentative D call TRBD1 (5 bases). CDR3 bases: TGCGCCAGCAGCCAAGTGGGCAGGGAGTTGGGTCAGCCCCAGCATTTT. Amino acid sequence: CASSQVGRELGQPQHF.